This T cell receptor (beta chain) was profiled in a study of cytomegalovirus exposure and HLA in healthy donors (TCRdb year 2017). Describing the broader study: In an earlier analysis of several hundred of the donors, 276 Gb of sequence data and approximately 120 million unique TCR beta sequences from roughly 190 million T cells were reported. Besides the first cohort of roughly 700 subjects, a separate validation cohort made up of over 100 different subjects was used. Every repertoire in the discovery cohort had been generated on one and the same sequencing platform. Donor age, sex, ethnicity and CMV serostatus were collected together with the repertoire data. The study profiled the T cell repertoires of fewer than 850 subjects by immunosequencing and related them to cytomegalovirus serostatus. Among about 410 genotyped donors of the cohort, an average of roughly 230,000 unique TCR beta nucleotide sequences was sequenced per donor, of which 15% to 20% were non-productive. A later genetic analysis used genome-wide SNP genotypes for 398 of the 666 donors, treating that subset as a discovery cohort. To predict cytomegalovirus infection status, the study brought together high-throughput TCR immunosequencing, statistical association of individual TCRs with disease status, and machine learning. An earlier analysis of some 500 of the donors applied high-throughput TCR beta sequencing to assess whether each TCR beta V gene segment acted as functional or pseudogenic. The later analysis used no new phenotypic data to find candidate immune exposures, relying instead on TCR beta sequences and their occurrence across donors. The aim of the study was to test whether cataloging public T cell receptors could identify signatures of past pathogen exposure. An early release that covered several hundred HLA-typed donors contained about 300 gigabases of sequencing data and 70 million to 100 million unique TCR sequences. To study patterns of TCR occurrence, a later analysis re-analyzed previously published TCR beta repertoires from just over 650 donors and added high-resolution HLA genotyping. HLA typing included class I and class II loci at four-digit resolution. Among the roughly 390 genotyped donors, approximately 81% belonged to the genetic ancestry cluster associated with self-reported Caucasian donors. Several DR-DQ haplotypes were treated as single units for association and clustering because of strong linkage in the cohort. The number of donors typed differed by locus, with 629-630 for A, B, C, DRB1 and DQB1, 522 for DQA1, 600 to 610 for DPA1, and some 440 for DPB1.

The library relied on the immunoSEQ multiplex PCR assay. For the multiplex PCR, a mixture combining 60 forward primers for TCR Vbeta segments and 13 reverse primers for TCR Jbeta segments was used. A multiplex PCR assay on genomic DNA amplified the CDR3 region of rearranged TCR beta genes. The amplified TCR beta libraries were sequenced on the Illumina HiSeq System as 87-base-pair reads. As for the authors' bioinformatics: In a later analysis, some 80 million unique TCR beta chains were counted across the roughly 670 repertoires, and around 10 million of these chains were shared by at least two donors. A nearest-neighbor algorithm error-corrected the raw reads and collapsed the reads into unique sequences, merging closely related sequences to remove PCR and sequencing errors. To assign V, D and J gene segments, CDR3 sequences were aligned to IMGT reference sequences. For a sequence to be retained, a match of at least six nucleotides was required to both a V gene segment and a J gene segment. Rearrangements were called productive when the CDR3 lacked stop codons and stayed in frame with V and J; all others were non-productive. Following IMGT convention, CDR3 was defined as the stretch from the second conserved V-encoded cysteine up to the conserved J-encoded phenylalanine. Sequences without an unambiguous match to a single V gene segment were excluded from the earlier analysis of over 500 of the donors. In an earlier analysis of approximately 610 of the donors, V segments were called functional above 56.7% productive rearrangements and were called segregating when the between-donor standard deviation exceeded 5%. A statistical classification framework was built to diagnose cytomegalovirus status from the catalog of TCR beta chain sequences. In a later analysis, V and J genes were assigned by comparing TCR nucleotide sequences against IMGT/GENE-DB human TR gene sequences. Using the TCRdist pipeline, a later analysis assigned CDR3 sequences along with most-parsimonious VDJ recombination scenarios. A later analysis defined each TCR beta chain by its CDR3 amino acid sequence plus V-gene family, and excluded reads lacking a unique V-gene family. A later analysis removed 592 highly shared, low-generation-probability nucleotide sequences to deal with suspected cross-contamination and a sequencing artifact. In a later analysis, a clonal expansion index was calculated for each public chain from normalized within-repertoire ranks of inferred template counts. In a later analysis, generation probabilities were computed using a VDJ recombination model fitted to out-of-frame rearrangements, and the results were checked against IGoR. A later analysis scored TCR-TCR, TCR-HLA and TCR-CMV co-occurrence with hypergeometric tests, applying a repertoire-size bias correction to TCR pairs. In a later analysis, false discovery rates were estimated by permuting HLA or CMV assignments 20 times. A later analysis grouped co-occurring TCRs with DBSCAN, adding TCRdist sequence similarity when clustering within HLA-allele-positive subsets. Repertoires with fewer than 30,000 or more than 120,000 public chains, plus five repertoires with anomalous nucleotide sharing, were excluded from co-occurrence clustering. TCRdb limited this immuneACCESS table to in-frame rearrangements with V and J called. A share of clones is missing; checked studies link under half to unresolved V genes, and the rest is unexplained. D and trimming were read from the DNA, whereas the V and J calls and clone size are those reported in that table. This sample's listing comprises about 200,000 clones. In total, the top ten clones hold roughly 0.74% of the sample.

The cohort consisted of hundreds of healthy bone marrow donors. At the time of sampling, all cohort members were nominally healthy, though unrecorded immune exposures were likely present. The donor tested CMV seronegative, placing the donor among the 350 to 400 seronegative members of the cohort. A peripheral blood sample was collected from each donor, and TCR beta sequencing was performed on peripheral blood mononuclear cells. Genomic DNA extraction from the blood cell samples was performed with the Qiagen DNeasy Blood Extraction Kit. Paper-wide results and their limitations: A further reported finding was that TCR beta sequences accurately predicted the HLA-A and HLA-B alleles for most subjects in the first cohort. In a later genetic analysis, fewer N-insertions in productive TCRs were reported among donors in an Asian-associated ancestry cluster than the approximately 630-donor mean. Some IMGT-functional V segments, including TRBV6-2 and TRBV6-3, could not be told apart with the 87-base-pair reads, so those segments were excluded. Linkage disequilibrium might explain the correlated functional status among segregating V segments, but an unknown experimental factor could not be ruled out. At a false discovery rate of 0.05, a later analysis linked 16,951 TCR beta sequences to specific HLA alleles. A cluster of highly shared sequence variants was judged likely to represent a technical artifact of the sequencing pipeline. The study listed approximately 160 TCR beta chains as associated with cytomegalovirus. In a later analysis, several top co-occurrence clusters were reported to appear linked to parvovirus B19, influenza, CMV and Epstein-Barr virus. Across donors, most TCR sequences were observed very rarely, whereas some public TCRs were present in many individuals. Only TCR beta chains were sequenced in this cohort, and the absence of alpha or paired-chain data limited detectable features. Over 15 rarely observed V segments, including chromosome 9 orphons, were excluded from the earlier analysis of several hundred of the donors because counts were too low. In a later analysis, TCR association rates were found to vary across HLA loci, with the most associated TCRs seen for DRB1 alleles and the fewest for HLA-C alleles. Three of the identified cytomegalovirus-associated TCR beta chains were confirmed in vitro to be specific for cytomegalovirus antigens. The presence/absence analyses assumed that sequencing depth was roughly uniform across donors, and that assumption may not be true. A later analysis found that most CMV-associated TCR beta chains appeared HLA-restricted, with HLA associations seemingly driven largely by CMV exposure. The authors suggested that the approach could potentially be generalized to other disease states and immunological phenotypes. In an earlier analysis of 587 of the donors, most TCR beta V segments appeared in productive rearrangements about 90% or about 30% of the time, broadly matching IMGT annotations. A later analysis found that HLA-associated TCR beta chains were more clonally expanded and had lower generation probabilities than equally common non-associated chains. HLA typing was unavailable for some donors at each locus, so association tests used only the typed subset. CMV serostatus was the only immune exposure information available for the cohort. When HLA alleles, especially DR and DQ, strongly co-occurred, attributing TCR associations to individual alleles was difficult. A later genetic analysis associated a missense DCLRE1C variant with V-gene and J-gene trimming of TCR beta chains, and an independent cohort replicated the association. In both the original and validation cohorts, the classifier was reported to diagnose cytomegalovirus status with high specificity and sensitivity.

Trimming removed 0 bases from V and 0 bases from J, leaving 10 bases between the germline ends. Per the germline V gene, SGHRS is the CDR1 and YFSETQ is the CDR2. The CDR3 holds 17 amino acids from the cysteine to the phenylalanine. Of the read, only the CDR3 DNA is kept; its 51 bases are in frame from base 1. A word on this clone: Its antigen remains unidentified.

The chain is encoded by TRBV5-1 joined to TRBJ1-6, with TRBD1 perhaps the D gene, on 5 matching bases. The specimen sequenced was PBMCs. The source is a boy between 5 and 17 years old in good health and CMV-seronegative. The DNA sequence is given as TGCGCCAGCAGCTTGGCAGGCGGGGGCTCCTATAATTCACCCCTCCACTTT. Its protein reads: CASSLAGGGSYNSPLHF.